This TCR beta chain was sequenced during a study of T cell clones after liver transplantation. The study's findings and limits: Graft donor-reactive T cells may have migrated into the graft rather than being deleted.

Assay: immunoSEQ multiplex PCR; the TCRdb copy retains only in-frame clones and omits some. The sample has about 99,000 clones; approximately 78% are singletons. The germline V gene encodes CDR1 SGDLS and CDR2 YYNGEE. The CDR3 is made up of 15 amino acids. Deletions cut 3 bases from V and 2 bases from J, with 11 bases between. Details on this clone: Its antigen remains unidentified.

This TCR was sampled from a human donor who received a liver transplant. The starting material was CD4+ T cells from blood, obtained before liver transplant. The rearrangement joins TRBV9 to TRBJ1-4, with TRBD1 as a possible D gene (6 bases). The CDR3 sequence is CASSAGTTTNEKLFF. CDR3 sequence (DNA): TGTGCCAGCAGCGCCGGGACAACTACTAATGAAAAACTGTTTTTT. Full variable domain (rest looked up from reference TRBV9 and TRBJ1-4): DSGVTQTPKHLITATGQRVTLRCSPRSGDLSVYWYQQSLDQGLQFLIQYYNGEERAKGNILERFSAQQFPDLHSELNLSSLELGDSALYFCASSAGTTTNEKLFFGSGTQLSVL.